This T cell receptor (beta chain) was documented in a study of blood T cells in healthy people across ages. In the study overall: Template-switching capture recovered about one barcoded beta molecule per two T cells.

Combining a sample-barcoded 5' primer with a J-beta primer mix, a second PCR ran for roughly 6 to 12 cycles. TCRdb itself ran the 5' RACE reads through MiXCR, one entry per CDR3 protein. The data hold approximately 400,000 distinct CDR3 sequences, with about half observed a single time. Germline assignment: CDR1 SGHTA and CDR2 FQGNSA. CDR3 length equals 13 residues. With 0 bases removed from V and 3 bases from J, the gap between germline ends came to 3 bases. The study's findings and limits: Long-lived donors exceeded aged donors in naive CD4+ cells and diversity. No conclusive comparison of naive versus antigen-experienced cells was possible with unsorted PBMCs.

Donors each provided around 10 milliliters of peripheral blood. Remarks on this clonotype: The antigen is undetermined.

The sequence derives from a man aged 60-69 years in good health. The chain joins TRBV7-2 to TRBJ1-3; no reliable D call. Sample: blood. The CDR3 region is CASSLANGNTIYF. The CDR3 DNA follows: TGTGCCAGCAGCTTAGCCAATGGAAACACCATATATTTT.